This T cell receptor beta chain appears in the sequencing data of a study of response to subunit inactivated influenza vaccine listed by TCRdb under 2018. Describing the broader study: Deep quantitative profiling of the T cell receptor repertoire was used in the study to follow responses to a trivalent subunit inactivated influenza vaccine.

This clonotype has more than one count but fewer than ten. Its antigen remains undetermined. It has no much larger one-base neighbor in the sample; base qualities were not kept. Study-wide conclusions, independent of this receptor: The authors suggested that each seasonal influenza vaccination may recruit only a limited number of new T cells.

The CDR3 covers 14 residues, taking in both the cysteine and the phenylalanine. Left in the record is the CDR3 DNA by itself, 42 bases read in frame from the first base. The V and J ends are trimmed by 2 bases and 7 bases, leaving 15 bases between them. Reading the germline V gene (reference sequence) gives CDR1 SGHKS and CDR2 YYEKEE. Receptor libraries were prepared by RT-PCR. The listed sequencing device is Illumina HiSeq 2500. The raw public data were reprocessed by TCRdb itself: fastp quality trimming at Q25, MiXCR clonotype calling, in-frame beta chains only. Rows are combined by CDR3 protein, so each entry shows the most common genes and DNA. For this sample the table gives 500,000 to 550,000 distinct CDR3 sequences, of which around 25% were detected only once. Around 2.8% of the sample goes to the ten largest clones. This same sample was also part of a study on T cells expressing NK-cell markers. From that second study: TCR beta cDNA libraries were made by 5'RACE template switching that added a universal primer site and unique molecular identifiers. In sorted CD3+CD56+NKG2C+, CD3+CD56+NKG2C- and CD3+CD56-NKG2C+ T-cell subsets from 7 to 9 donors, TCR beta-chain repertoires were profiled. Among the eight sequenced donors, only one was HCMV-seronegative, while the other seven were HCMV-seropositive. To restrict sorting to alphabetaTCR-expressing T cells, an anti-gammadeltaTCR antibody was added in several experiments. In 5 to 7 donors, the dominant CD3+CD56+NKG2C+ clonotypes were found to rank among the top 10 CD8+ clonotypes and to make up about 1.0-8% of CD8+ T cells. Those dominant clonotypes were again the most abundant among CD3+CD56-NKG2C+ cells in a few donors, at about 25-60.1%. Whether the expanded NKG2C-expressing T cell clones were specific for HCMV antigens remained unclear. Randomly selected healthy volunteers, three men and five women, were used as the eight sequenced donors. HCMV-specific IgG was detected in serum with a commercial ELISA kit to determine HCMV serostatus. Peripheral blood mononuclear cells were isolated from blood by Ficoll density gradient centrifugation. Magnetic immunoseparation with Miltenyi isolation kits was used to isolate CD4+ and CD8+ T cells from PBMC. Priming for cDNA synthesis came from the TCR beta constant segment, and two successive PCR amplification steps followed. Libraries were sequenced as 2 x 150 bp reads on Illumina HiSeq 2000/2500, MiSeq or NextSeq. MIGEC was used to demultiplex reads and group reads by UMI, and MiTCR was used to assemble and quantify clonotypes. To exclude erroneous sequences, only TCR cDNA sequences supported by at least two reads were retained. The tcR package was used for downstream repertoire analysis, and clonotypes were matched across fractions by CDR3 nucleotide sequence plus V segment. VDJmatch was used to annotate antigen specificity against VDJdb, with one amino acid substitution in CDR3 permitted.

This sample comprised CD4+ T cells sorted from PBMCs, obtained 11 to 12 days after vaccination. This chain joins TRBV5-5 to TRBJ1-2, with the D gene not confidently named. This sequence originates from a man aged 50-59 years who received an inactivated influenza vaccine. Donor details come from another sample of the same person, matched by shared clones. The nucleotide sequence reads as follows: TGTGCCAGCAGCTTAGACATTGGCGTGACTGGCTACACCTTC. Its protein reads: CASSLDIGVTGYTF.